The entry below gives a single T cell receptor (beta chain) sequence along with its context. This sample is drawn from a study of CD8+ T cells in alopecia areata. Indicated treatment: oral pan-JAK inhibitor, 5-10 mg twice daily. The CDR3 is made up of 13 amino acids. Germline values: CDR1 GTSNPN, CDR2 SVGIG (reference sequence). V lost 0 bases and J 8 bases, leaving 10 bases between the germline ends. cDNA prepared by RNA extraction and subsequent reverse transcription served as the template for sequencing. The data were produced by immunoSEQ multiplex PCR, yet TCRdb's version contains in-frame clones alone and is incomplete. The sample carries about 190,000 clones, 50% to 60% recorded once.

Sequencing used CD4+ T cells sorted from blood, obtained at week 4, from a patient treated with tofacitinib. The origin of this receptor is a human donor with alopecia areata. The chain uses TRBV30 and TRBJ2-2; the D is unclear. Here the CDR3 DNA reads TGTGCCTGGAGTGTTCGGGTCGGTGGGGAGCTGTTTTTT. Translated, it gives CAWSVRVGGELFF.